The 8 T cell receptor beta chains presented below share a single source sample, sequenced in a study of blood T cell repertoires in COVID-19. TCRdb's copy holds only in-frame clones and misses some; the assay was immunoSEQ multiplex PCR. The data contain over 90,000 clones, about 85% of them singletons. Input material: peripheral blood. These receptors originate from a man aged 45-60 years in a cohort sampled during active COVID-19.

The gene calls are TRBV2 and TRBJ2-5; 7 nucleotides line up with TRBD2. This CDR3 contains 14 residues. J gave up 4 bases and V 6 bases, and 8 bases lay outside the gene matches. Germline CDR1 and CDR2: SNHLY and FYNNEI. The CDR3 DNA is TGTGCCAGCAGCCGAACGCGGGGGAGAGAGACCCAGTACTTC. Its translation is CASSRTRGRETQYF.

As DNA, the CDR3 is TGCGCCAGCAGCCTCCAACCCCGGGGGGCGAACACTGAAGCTTTCTTT. This gives the protein CASSLQPRGANTEAFF. J is TRBJ1-1 and V is TRBV5-1; possibly TRBD1 for D (6 bases). Trimming cost V 4 bases and J 1 base, with 17 bases left between them. Looked up from germline, CDR1 is SGHRS and CDR2 is YFSETQ. CDR3 length: 16 amino acids.

The CDR3 coding sequence is TGTGCCAGCAGTCTCGAGAAGACAGACGCGGGGATCAGGGACACTGAAGCTTTCTTT. Encoded protein: CASSLEKTDAGIRDTEAFF. This chain uses TRBV6-2 or TRBV6-3 with TRBJ1-1; the D gene is possibly TRBD1 (5 bases). With 5 bases removed from V and 3 bases from J, the gap between germline ends came to 28 bases. The length of the CDR3 is 19 residues. Per the germline V gene, CDR1 is MNHEY and CDR2 is SVGEGT.

V is TRBV15 and J is TRBJ1-5; D unclear. V was cut by 0 bases and J by 6 bases, with 12 bases left in between. Germline V gives CDR1 LNHNV, CDR2 YYDKDF (reference sequence). The CDR3 has 15 amino acids. CDR3 sequence: CATSRDALQAQPQHF. DNA for the CDR3: TGTGCCACCAGCAGAGACGCACTCCAGGCTCAGCCCCAGCATTTT.

J is TRBJ2-3 and V is TRBV7-8; D is undetermined. CDR1 SGHVS and CDR2 FQNEAQ come from the germline V gene. The ends were cut back, 4 bases at V and 6 bases at J, with 17 bases in the middle. This CDR3 is built from 15 residues. The CDR3: CASSSSPSLPDTQYF. CDR3 nucleotide sequence: TGTGCCAGCAGCTCCTCTCCAAGCCTCCCCGATACGCAGTATTTT. The full variable domain, with the rest looked up from reference TRBV7-8 and TRBJ2-3, is GAGVSQSPRYKVAKRGQDVALRCDPISGHVSLFWYQQALGQGPEFLTYFQNEAQLDKSGLPSDRFFAERPEGSVSTLKIQRTQQEDSAVYLCASSSSPSLPDTQYFGPGTRLTVL.

This chain joins TRBV14 and TRBJ1-2; 12 bases are shared with TRBD1. Per germline, CDR1 SGHDN and CDR2 FVKESK. This CDR3 comprises 16 residues. Trimming took 4 bases from V and 4 from J; bases not matched to a gene: 7. Written as DNA, the CDR3 is TGTGCCAGCAGCCCCACCCAGGGACAGGGGGCCTATGGCTACACCTTC. As protein: CASSPTQGQGAYGYTF.

The chain couples TRBV6-5 to TRBJ1-1; a weak D match, TRBD1 (6 bases). The CDR3 is 11 amino acids. Trimming pared 6 bases from V and 10 bases from J, leaving 12 bases between. Per the germline V gene, CDR1 is MNHEY and CDR2 is SVGAGI. The CDR3 coding sequence is TGTGCCAGCAGAGGACAGTCGCGAGCTTTCTTT. This translates into CASRGQSRAFF.

V gene TRBV7-8 combines with J gene TRBJ2-1; D ambiguous. CDR3 length equals 13 residues. Trimming took off 4 bases at V and 10 bases at J, with 14 bases between the two ends. From germline, CDR1 is SGHVS and CDR2 FQNEAQ. CDR3 loop: CASSSSPKTEQFF. DNA for the CDR3: TGTGCCAGCAGCTCATCTCCAAAAACAGAGCAGTTCTTC.